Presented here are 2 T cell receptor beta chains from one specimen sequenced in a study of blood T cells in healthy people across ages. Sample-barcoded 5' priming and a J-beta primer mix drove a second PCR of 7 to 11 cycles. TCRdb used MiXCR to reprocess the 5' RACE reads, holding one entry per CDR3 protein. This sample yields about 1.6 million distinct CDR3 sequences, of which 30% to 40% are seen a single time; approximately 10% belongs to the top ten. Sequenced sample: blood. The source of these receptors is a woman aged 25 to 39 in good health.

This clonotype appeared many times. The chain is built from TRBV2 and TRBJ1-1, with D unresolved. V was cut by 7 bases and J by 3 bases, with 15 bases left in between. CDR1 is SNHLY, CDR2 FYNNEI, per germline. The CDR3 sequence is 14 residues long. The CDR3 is CASNGPLRDTEAFF. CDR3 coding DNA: TGTGCCAGCAATGGACCTCTCAGAGACACTGAAGCTTTCTTT.

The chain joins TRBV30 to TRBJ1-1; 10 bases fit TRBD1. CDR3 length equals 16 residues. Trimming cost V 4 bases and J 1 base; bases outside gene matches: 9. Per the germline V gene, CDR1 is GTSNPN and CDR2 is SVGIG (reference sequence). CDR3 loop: CAWIPWTGGKNTEAFF. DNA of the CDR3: TGTGCCTGGATCCCCTGGACAGGGGGTAAGAACACTGAAGCTTTCTTT.